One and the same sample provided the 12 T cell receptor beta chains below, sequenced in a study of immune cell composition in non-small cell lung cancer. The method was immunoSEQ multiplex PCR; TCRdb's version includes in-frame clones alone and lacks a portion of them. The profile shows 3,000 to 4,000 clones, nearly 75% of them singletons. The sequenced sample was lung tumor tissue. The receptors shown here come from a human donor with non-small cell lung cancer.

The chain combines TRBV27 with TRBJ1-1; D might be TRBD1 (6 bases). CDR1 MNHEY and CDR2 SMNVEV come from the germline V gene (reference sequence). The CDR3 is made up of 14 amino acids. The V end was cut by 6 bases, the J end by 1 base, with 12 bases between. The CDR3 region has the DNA TGTGCCAGCAGGTTGGGGGCTGCGAACACTGAAGCTTTCTTT. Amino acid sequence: CASRLGAANTEAFF.

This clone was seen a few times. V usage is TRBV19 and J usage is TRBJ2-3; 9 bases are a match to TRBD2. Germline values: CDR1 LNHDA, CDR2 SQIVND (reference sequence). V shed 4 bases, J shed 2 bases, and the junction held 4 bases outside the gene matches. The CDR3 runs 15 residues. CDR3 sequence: CASSKTSGTTDTQYF. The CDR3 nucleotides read TGTGCCAGTAGTAAGACTAGCGGAACCACAGATACGCAGTATTTT.

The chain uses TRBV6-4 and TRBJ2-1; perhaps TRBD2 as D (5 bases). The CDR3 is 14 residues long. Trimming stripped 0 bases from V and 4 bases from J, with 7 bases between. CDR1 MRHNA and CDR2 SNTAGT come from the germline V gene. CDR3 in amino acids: CASSDSGGYNEQFF. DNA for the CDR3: TGTGCCAGCAGTGACTCAGGCGGGTACAATGAGCAGTTCTTC.

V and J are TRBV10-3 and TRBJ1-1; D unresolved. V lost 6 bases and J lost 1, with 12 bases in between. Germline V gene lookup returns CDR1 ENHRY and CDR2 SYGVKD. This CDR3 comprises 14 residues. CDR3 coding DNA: TGTGCCATCAGGATGGACTCCCGGAACACTGAAGCTTTCTTT. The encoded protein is CAIRMDSRNTEAFF.

CDR3 amino acids: CAWSVAQLNQPQHF. As DNA, the CDR3 is TGTGCCTGGAGTGTGGCACAACTAAATCAGCCCCAGCATTTT. The rearrangement joins TRBV30 to TRBJ1-5; D is undetermined. The CDR3 runs to 14 residues. CDR1 is GTSNPN, CDR2 SVGIG, per germline (reference sequence). Deletions cut 0 bases from V and 4 bases from J, with 10 bases between.

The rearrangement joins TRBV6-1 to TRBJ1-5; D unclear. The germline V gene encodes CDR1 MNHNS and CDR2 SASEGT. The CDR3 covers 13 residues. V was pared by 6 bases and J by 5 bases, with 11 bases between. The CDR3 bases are TGTGCCAGCAGATGGGAGCGGCATCAGCCCCAGCATTTT. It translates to CASRWERHQPQHF.

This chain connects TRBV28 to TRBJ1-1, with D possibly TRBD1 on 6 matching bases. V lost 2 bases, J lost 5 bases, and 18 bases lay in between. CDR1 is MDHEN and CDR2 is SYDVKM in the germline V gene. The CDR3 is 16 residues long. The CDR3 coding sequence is TGTGCCAGCAGTTTAATGGGGGCTGGAGGTAATACTGAAGCTTTCTTT. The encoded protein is CASSLMGAGGNTEAFF.

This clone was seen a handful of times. DNA of the CDR3: TGTGCCAGCAGCTTAGGGGCGTCCGGAGGGACAGATACGCAGTATTTT. As protein: CASSLGASGGTDTQYF. The chain has TRBV7-9 and TRBJ2-3; D is possibly TRBD2 (6 bases). The CDR3 spans 16 residues. Germline-derived CDR1 and CDR2 are SEHNR and FQNEAQ (reference sequence). V lost 1 base to trimming and J lost 3 bases, with 14 bases between them.

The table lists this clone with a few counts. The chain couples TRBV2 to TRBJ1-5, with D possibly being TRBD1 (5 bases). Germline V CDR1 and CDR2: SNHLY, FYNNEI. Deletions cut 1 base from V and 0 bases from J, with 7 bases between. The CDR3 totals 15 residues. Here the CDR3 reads CASSEVGGSNQPQHF. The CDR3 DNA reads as TGTGCCAGCAGTGAAGTGGGGGGTAGCAATCAGCCCCAGCATTTT.

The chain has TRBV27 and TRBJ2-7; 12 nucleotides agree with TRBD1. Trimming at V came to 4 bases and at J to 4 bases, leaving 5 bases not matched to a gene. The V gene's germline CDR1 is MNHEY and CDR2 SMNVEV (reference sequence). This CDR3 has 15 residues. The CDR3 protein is CASSYKGQGAYEQYF. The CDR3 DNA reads TGTGCCAGCAGTTATAAGGGACAGGGGGCTTACGAGCAGTACTTC.

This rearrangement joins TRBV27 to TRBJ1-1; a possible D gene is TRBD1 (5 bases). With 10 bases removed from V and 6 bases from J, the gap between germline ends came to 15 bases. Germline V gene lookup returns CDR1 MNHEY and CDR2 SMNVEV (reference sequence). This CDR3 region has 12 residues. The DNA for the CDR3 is TGTGCCACTGGACATTCTGACTCTGAAGCTTTCTTT. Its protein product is CATGHSDSEAFF.

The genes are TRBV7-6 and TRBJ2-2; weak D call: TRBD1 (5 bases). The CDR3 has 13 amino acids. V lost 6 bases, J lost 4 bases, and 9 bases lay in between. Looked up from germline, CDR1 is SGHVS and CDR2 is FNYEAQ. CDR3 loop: CASSVGATGELFF. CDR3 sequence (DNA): TGTGCCAGCAGTGTAGGGGCCACCGGGGAGCTGTTTTTT. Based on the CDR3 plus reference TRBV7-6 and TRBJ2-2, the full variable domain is GAGVSQSPRYKVTKRGQDVALRCDPISGHVSLYWYRQALGQGPEFLTYFNYEAQQDKSGLPNDRFSAERPEGSISTLTIQRTEQRDSAMYRCASSVGATGELFFGEGSRLTVL.